Following are 19 T cell receptor beta chains from one sample sequenced in a study of cytomegalovirus exposure and HLA in healthy donors (dated by TCRdb to about 2017). Library creation used the immunoSEQ multiplex PCR assay. For the multiplex PCR, a mixture combining 60 forward primers for TCR Vbeta segments and 13 reverse primers for TCR Jbeta segments was used. TCRdb took this table from immuneACCESS and kept in-frame rearrangements with V and J called. Such tables lack part of the clones; where checked against another copy, unresolved V genes explain under half of the gap, and the rest is unexplained. The sample table lists approximately 70,000 clones, around three quarters of them with a count of one. Clones ranked in the top ten supply approximately 5.8% of the sample. The sample comprised PBMCs. These receptors came from a man aged 50-60 years in good health and CMV-seronegative.

This clone was observed a few times. Different DNA sequences within this sample yield the same CDR3. The genes are TRBV6-5 and TRBJ1-1, with D perhaps matching TRBD1 (5 bases). Germline V gene data show CDR1 as MNHEY and CDR2 as SVGAGI. Trimming stripped 0 bases from V and 0 bases from J, with 5 bases between. The CDR3 runs 14 residues. The chain's CDR3 is CASSYSTVNTEAFF. In DNA, the CDR3 is TGTGCCAGCAGTTACTCGACAGTGAACACTGAAGCTTTCTTT.

The chain employs TRBV5-6 and TRBJ1-2, with 10 positions matching TRBD1. V shed 2 bases, J shed 7 bases, and the junction held 2 bases outside the gene matches. CDR1 is SGHDT and CDR2 is YYEEEE in the germline V gene. There are 13 residues in the CDR3. Here the CDR3 reads CASSFGQGVGYTF. DNA for the CDR3: TGTGCCAGCAGCTTTGGACAGGGGGTTGGCTACACCTTC.

The chain links TRBV5-1 to TRBJ1-1; D ambiguous. Trimming pared 4 bases from V and 11 bases from J, leaving 18 bases between. This CDR3 comprises 13 residues. Germline V gene data show CDR1 as SGHRS and CDR2 as YFSETQ. The chain's CDR3 is CASSPFGGFRAFF. For the CDR3, the DNA is TGCGCCAGCAGCCCCTTCGGCGGGTTTAGGGCTTTCTTT. The whole variable domain, remainder taken from reference TRBV5-1 and TRBJ1-1, is KAGVTQTPRYLIKTRGQQVTLSCSPISGHRSVSWYQQTPGQGLQFLFEYFSETQRNKGNFPGRFSGRQFSNSRSEMNVSTLELGDSALYLCASSPFGGFRAFFGQGTRLTVV.

The rearrangement joins TRBV6-6 to TRBJ2-7; D possibly corresponds to TRBD2 (6 bases). V was cut by 2 bases and J by 6 bases, with 11 bases left in between. The germline CDR1 and CDR2 sequences are MNHNY and SVGAGI (reference sequence). The CDR3 spans 13 residues. DNA for the CDR3: TGTGCCAGCAGTTACGGGGGGACCGGCGAGCAGTACTTC. Protein: CASSYGGTGEQYF.

V and J are TRBV7-2 and TRBJ2-3; 11 bases line up with TRBD2. The germline gives CDR1 SGHTA, CDR2 FQGNSA. CDR3 length: 19 residues. The V gene end was trimmed by 1 base and the J gene end by 4 bases; junction bases not matched to a gene: 13. The chain's CDR3 is CASSLGGLAGGPKADTQYF. CDR3 in DNA: TGTGCCAGCAGCTTAGGGGGTTTAGCGGGAGGGCCTAAAGCAGATACGCAGTATTTT.

This chain links TRBV30 with TRBJ1-6; no clear D gene. The CDR3 extends over 13 amino acids. V was pared by 3 bases and J by 9 bases, with 12 bases between. Germline V gene data show CDR1 as GTSNPN and CDR2 as SVGIG (reference sequence). CDR3 bases: TGTGCCTGGAGACCCGGGGAACCTTCACCCCTCCACTTT. The encoded protein is CAWRPGEPSPLHF. The whole variable domain, remainder taken from reference TRBV30 and TRBJ1-6, is SQTIHQWPATLVQPVGSPLSLECTVEGTSNPNLYWYRQAAGRGLQLLFYSVGIGQISSEVPQNLSASRPQDRQFILSSKKLLLSDSGFYLCAWRPGEPSPLHFGNGTRLTVT.

This chain's CDR3 is CASSPFRGAEAFF. Here the CDR3 DNA reads TGCGCCAGCAGCCCTTTCCGGGGTGCTGAAGCTTTCTTT. The chain has TRBV4-3 and TRBJ1-1; D remains ambiguous. Trimming shortened V by 4 bases and J by 6 bases, and 12 bases separated the two germline ends. Germline V lookup: CDR1 LGHNA, CDR2 YSLEER. This CDR3 spans 13 amino acids.

This chain uses TRBV10-2 with TRBJ2-1, with D perhaps TRBD1 (6 bases). CDR3 length: 12 amino acids. Deletions cut 3 bases from V and 10 bases from J, with 10 bases between. Germline CDR1 WSHSY, CDR2 SAAADI. The CDR3 DNA is TGCGCCAGCAGTGAATGGGACACCGAGCAGTTCTTC. Its translation: CASSEWDTEQFF.

J is TRBJ2-3 and V is TRBV19; D ambiguous. The ends were cut back, 6 bases at V and 2 bases at J, with 3 bases in the middle. Germline CDR1 and CDR2: LNHDA and SQIVND (reference sequence). The CDR3 sequence is 11 residues long. DNA of the CDR3: TGTGCCAGTAGCCACACAGATACGCAGTATTTT. Its protein product is CASSHTDTQYF.

The rearrangement links TRBV30 to TRBJ2-1; D not certain. The CDR3 covers 14 residues. Deletions cut 0 bases from V and 0 bases from J, with 6 bases between. CDR1 is GTSNPN and CDR2 is SVGIG in the germline V gene (reference sequence). The CDR3 loop is CAWSVGRSYNEQFF. The DNA of the CDR3 is TGTGCCTGGAGTGTCGGTCGCTCCTACAATGAGCAGTTCTTC.

This clone appeared a few times. V gene TRBV28 combines with J gene TRBJ2-5, with 9 bases aligning to TRBD2. V was clipped by 4 bases and J by 3 bases; unmatched bases: 6. Germline V gives CDR1 MDHEN, CDR2 SYDVKM. The CDR3 runs to 15 residues. CDR3 sequence reads: CASSSGGRAEETQYF. CDR3 sequence (DNA): TGTGCCAGCAGTTCTGGCGGGAGGGCGGAAGAGACCCAGTACTTC. The full variable domain, in which reference TRBV28 and TRBJ2-5 provide the parts outside the CDR3, is DVKVTQSSRYLVKRTGEKVFLECVQDMDHENMFWYRQDPGLGLRLIYFSYDVKMKEKGDIPEGYSVSREKKERFSLILESASTNQTSMYLCASSSGGRAEETQYFGPGTRLLVL.

J is TRBJ2-5 and V is TRBV4-3, with D maybe TRBD2 (5 bases). V was shortened by 0 bases and J by 5 bases, with 13 bases between the two germline ends. CDR1 and CDR2 (germline): LGHNA, YSLEER. This CDR3 is 15 amino acids long. CDR3 nucleotides: TGCGCCAGCAGCCAAGATGCTGGACTTTGGGAGACCCAGTACTTC. Protein sequence: CASSQDAGLWETQYF.

This sequence joins TRBV5-1 and TRBJ2-3; D is perhaps TRBD1 (6 bases). Germline V gene data show CDR1 as SGHRS and CDR2 as YFSETQ. CDR3 length equals 14 residues. V lost 0 bases and J 4 bases, leaving 9 bases between the germline ends. CDR3 DNA sequence: TGCGCCAGCAGCTTGGTTGCAGGGGCAGATACGCAGTATTTT. Translation: CASSLVAGADTQYF.

This clone was counted once. The chain couples TRBV6-5 to TRBJ2-2; 8 bases align to TRBD2. CDR3 length equals 15 residues. The germline CDR1 and CDR2 sequences are MNHEY and SVGAGI. V lost 6 bases, J lost 3 bases, and 6 bases stayed unmatched. CDR3 sequence reads: CASRGLAGDTGELFF. CDR3 nucleotide sequence: TGTGCCAGCAGGGGGCTAGCGGGTGACACCGGGGAGCTGTTTTTT.

The chain has TRBV7-2 and TRBJ1-6; D is perhaps TRBD1 (6 bases). Germline V gives CDR1 SGHTA, CDR2 FQGNSA. V was shortened by 6 bases and J by 7 bases, with 10 bases between the two germline ends. The CDR3 sequence is 13 residues long. The CDR3 here is CASREDRNSPLHF. DNA of the CDR3: TGTGCCAGCAGAGAAGACAGGAATTCACCCCTCCACTTT. The variable domain in full, with the rest retrieved from reference TRBV7-2 and TRBJ1-6, is GAGVSQSPSNKVTEKGKDVELRCDPISGHTALYWYRQSLGQGLEFLIYFQGNSAPDKSGLPSDRFSAERTGGSVSTLTIQRTQQEDSAVYLCASREDRNSPLHFGNGTRLTVT.

The CDR3 spells CASSLSSGTEAFF. CDR3 nucleotide sequence: TGTGCCAGCAGCTTGAGCTCGGGGACTGAAGCTTTCTTT. V and J are TRBV7-9 and TRBJ1-1; D gene ambiguous. The V and J ends lost 3 bases and 5 bases respectively, with 10 bases between them. CDR1 SEHNR and CDR2 FQNEAQ come from the germline V gene (reference sequence). This CDR3 has 13 residues.

The V gene is TRBV10-1, the J gene TRBJ2-1; weak D call: TRBD1 (7 bases). V was shortened by 0 bases and J by 4 bases, with 13 bases between the two germline ends. CDR1 WNHNN and CDR2 SYGVQD come from the germline V gene (reference sequence). The CDR3 is 16 residues long. CDR3 nucleotides: TGCGCCAGCAGTGAGTCGACCAGGGGGGTGTACAATGAGCAGTTCTTC. It codes for CASSESTRGVYNEQFF.

The chain employs TRBV28 and TRBJ2-2, with 8 positions matching TRBD1. The germline gives CDR1 MDHEN, CDR2 SYDVKM. The CDR3 consists of 16 residues. V lost 7 bases to trimming and J lost 5 bases; unmatched junction nucleotides: 12. DNA for the CDR3: TGTGCCAGCAAAACCTTGGGACAGGTGGAGACCGGGGAGCTGTTTTTT. It yields the protein CASKTLGQVETGELFF.

This clone has more than one count but fewer than ten. The chain is built from TRBV11-3 and TRBJ2-7; tentative D call: TRBD2 (5 bases). Germline V gene data show CDR1 as SGHNT and CDR2 as YENEEA. Between the trimmed V and J ends, which lost 5 bases and 4 bases, there was a span of 6 bases. The CDR3 consists of 11 residues. For the CDR3, the DNA is TGTGCCAGCAGCCGGGGTTACGAGCAGTACTTC. Translated: CASSRGYEQYF.